Each of the 4 T cell receptor beta chains below was sequenced from the same sample in a study of blood T cell repertoires in COVID-19. TCRdb keeps only in-frame clones here, not all; method: immunoSEQ multiplex PCR. The sample has tens of thousands of clones; almost 90% are singletons. The sequenced sample consisted of peripheral blood. These TCRs come from a man in his fifties with acute or convalescent COVID-19.

The J gene is TRBJ2-7, the V gene TRBV29-1; D uncertain. This CDR3 spans 11 amino acids. Germline lookup yields CDR1 SQVTM and CDR2 ANQGSEA. V dropped 5 bases and J dropped 2 bases, with 7 bases sitting between them. CDR3 nucleotide sequence: TGCAGCGTTTACAGCCCCTACGAGCAGTACTTC. Translation gives CSVYSPYEQYF.

The CDR3 is CASSYGGDPGTYEQYF. In DNA form, the CDR3 reads TGTGCCAGCAGTTACGGGGGGGACCCGGGGACCTACGAGCAGTACTTC. The rearrangement links TRBV6-5 to TRBJ2-7; 7 bases are shared with TRBD2. In germline, CDR1 is MNHEY, CDR2 SVGAGI. With V trimmed by 2 bases and J by 2 bases, 9 bases remained unmatched. The CDR3 is 16 residues long.

The V and J genes are TRBV7-8 and TRBJ2-3, with 8 bases fitting TRBD1. The J segment lost 4 bases and the V segment lost 8 bases, leaving 2 bases of the junction unmatched. The CDR3 length is 12 residues. Looked up from germline, CDR1 is SGHVS and CDR2 is FQNEAQ. CDR3: CASGQGADTQYF. CDR3 DNA sequence: TGTGCCAGCGGACAGGGAGCAGATACGCAGTATTTT. Using reference TRBV7-8 and TRBJ2-3 for the parts outside the CDR3, the full variable domain is GAGVSQSPRYKVAKRGQDVALRCDPISGHVSLFWYQQALGQGPEFLTYFQNEAQLDKSGLPSDRFFAERPEGSVSTLKIQRTQQEDSAVYLCASGQGADTQYFGPGTRLTVL.

The chain is built from TRBV9 and TRBJ2-1, with D tentatively TRBD2 (5 bases). The CDR3 length is 12 residues. The V end lost 6 bases, the J end lost 6 bases, and 10 bases lay between the germline ends. Germline V lookup: CDR1 SGDLS, CDR2 YYNGEE. The CDR3 nucleotides are TGTGCCAGCAACGGACTCACCAATGAGCAGTTCTTC. Its translation is CASNGLTNEQFF.